This TCR beta chain was recovered during a study of blood T cells in healthy people across ages (dated by TCRdb to about 2015). Turning to the overall study: In model experiments, template switching captured about one uniquely barcoded TCR beta cDNA molecule for every two T cells. Age-related changes in TCR beta repertoire diversity were measured in the study by deep sequencing normalized with unique cDNA molecular identifiers. The donors were divided into four age groups: young (average around 16 years), middle-aged (about 41), aged (about 60) and long-lived (82). To avoid experimental bias, donors of different ages were randomly spread across the sequencing lanes. Two additional independent replicas of 1 million unique cDNA reads from the same blood draw were analyzed for two donors (one aged 18 to 30 and one aged 80 or older). Broader findings and caveats from the paper: Observed TCR beta diversity per million T cells fell roughly linearly with age, and a significant reduction was already apparent by age about 38. Because the CMV infection status of the donors was unknown, age-related changes in expanded clonotypes may potentially have been confounded. Compared with the aged group, the long-lived group had more naive CD4+ T cells, fewer expanded clones and increased TCR diversity, a pattern suggesting age selection. The percentage of naive T cells measured by flow cytometry correlated strongly with observed TCR beta diversity. Estimates of total diversity based on one million sequenced T cells were regarded as lower bounds and as underestimates. Bulk unsorted PBMC profiling prevented conclusive comparison of naive and antigen-experienced compartments.

The roughly 39 donors, aged 6 to 90 years, were systemically healthy Caucasian individuals from Russia. Around 9.7 milliliters of peripheral blood were collected from each donor into EDTA-treated Vacutainer tubes. Ficoll-Paque density-gradient centrifugation was used to isolate PBMCs, with at least 7 million per sample. Total RNA was extracted from PBMCs with Trizol reagent, with at least 5 micrograms obtained per sample. Naive CD45RAhigh/CD27high T cell percentages were measured by flow cytometry on a PBMC aliquot from every donor. Turning to this clonotype: The antigen it recognizes is unknown. Base quality data are lacking; no much larger clone is found one base away.

The library was produced with 5' RACE. These reads were obtained on an Illumina HiSeq 2500. A second PCR of roughly 6 to 12 cycles was run with a J-beta primer mix and a sample-barcoded 5' primer. Each TCR beta cDNA molecule received a unique molecular identifier from a template-switch 5' adaptor carrying 12 random nucleotides. At least 2.5 million CDR3-containing paired-end reads were obtained from each sample. All of the RNA was converted into first-strand cDNA using the Mint cDNA synthesis kit, with a TRBC-specific oligonucleotide serving as the primer. All cDNA was treated with uracil-DNA glycosylase and then went through a first 18-cycle PCR with the universal primers M1SS and BC2_uni_R. The study's processing was this. Each sample was normalized by randomly selecting 1 million high-quality reads, each carrying a distinct molecular identifier. Instead of being binned into consensus sequences, reads that shared molecular identifiers were thrown out. MiTCR, run with a Q25 quality threshold and the strictest error-elimination algorithm, handled CDR3 identification, clonotype clustering and error correction. Lower-bound total TCR beta diversity was estimated with a nonparametric unseen species model using Euler transformation. In TCRdb, the public reads were trimmed at Q25 with fastp and aligned with MiXCR, with productive beta chains retained. Duplicate CDR3 protein sequences are folded into a single record with the most common DNA and genes. The V and J calls and clone size come from TCRdb's table, not from the authors' own analysis. The sample table records roughly 800,000 distinct CDR3 sequences; roughly 60% of these occur just once. The top ten constitute approximately 21% of the sample.

Relative to germline, V is 4 bases shorter and J is 6 bases shorter, with 12 bases between their ends. In the germline V gene, CDR1 corresponds to SGHDN and CDR2 to FVKESK. The CDR3, cysteine through phenylalanine, is 13 amino acids long. Left in the record is the CDR3 DNA by itself, 39 bases read in frame from the first base. Rearrangement joined TRBV14 to TRBJ1-2; a weak D assignment points to TRBD1 (6 bases agree). Sample: blood. The origin of this receptor is a man aged 25-45 years in good health. The CDR3 sequence is CASSRTGSDGYTF. The DNA sequence is given as TGTGCCAGCAGCCGAACAGGGTCAGATGGCTACACCTTC.